This is a list of T cell receptor beta chains from one sample in a study of T-cell memory formation after mild COVID-19. TCRdb ran MiXCR on the 5' RACE reads and lists one entry per CDR3 protein. The table has about 150,000 distinct CDR3 sequences, about 6% seen once. What was sequenced was PBMCs or a T cell subset sorted from them (not recorded which). Every receptor here comes from an adult woman who had mild COVID-19 (a few samples of this study predate the infection). Cell type and time point are not known. Each CDR3 is given with its conserved first and last residue. The order of the fields is V gene, CDR3 protein.

V gene: TRBV12-3/TRBV12-4
CDR3 protein: CASSLVGENTEAFF

V gene: TRBV5-1
CDR3 protein: CASSPEFANNSPLHF

V gene: TRBV29-1
CDR3 protein: CSVQAGGSTDTQYF

V gene: TRBV14
CDR3 protein: CASSQDRSGSPYNEQFF

V gene: TRBV20-1
CDR3 protein: CSARGEPFTSGRSETQYF

V gene: TRBV7-6
CDR3 protein: CASTPDLGQGYTF

V gene: TRBV6-2/TRBV6-3
CDR3 protein: CASSYRLAGAFF

V gene: TRBV9
CDR3 protein: CASSVSPLGGETQYF

V gene: TRBV19
CDR3 protein: CSSSSGQGTSGANVLTF

V gene: TRBV10-3
CDR3 protein: CAISESPSVGYEQYF

V gene: TRBV29-1
CDR3 protein: CSAKVGQETQYF

V gene: TRBV20-1
CDR3 protein: CSLRRAGETQYF

V gene: TRBV6-5
CDR3 protein: CASSLKGGTRSPLHF

V gene: TRBV20-1
CDR3 protein: CSAGQPDTQYF

V gene: TRBV20-1
CDR3 protein: CSGLAGATDTQYF

V gene: TRBV2
CDR3 protein: CASRGGTASTDTQYF

V gene: TRBV6-5
CDR3 protein: CASSFHNRVNTEAFF

V gene: TRBV12-3/TRBV12-4
CDR3 protein: CASSIPHPGGYTDTQYF

V gene: TRBV2
CDR3 protein: CASGGAAPKPFF

V gene: TRBV12-3/TRBV12-4
CDR3 protein: CASSSSGGVTDTQYF

V gene: TRBV5-1
CDR3 protein: CASRELAGGPPDTQYF

V gene: TRBV25-1
CDR3 protein: CASSPTDRLGNTIYF

V gene: TRBV10-2
CDR3 protein: CASTRAGGYTGELFF

V gene: TRBV12-3/TRBV12-4
CDR3 protein: CASSVGSRYGYTF

V gene: TRBV7-2
CDR3 protein: CASSNEFPGTGISYEQYF

V gene: TRBV6-5
CDR3 protein: CASQKTALPYYEQYF

V gene: TRBV5-1
CDR3 protein: CASSSNTTGNTGELFF

V gene: TRBV24-1
CDR3 protein: CATSDFGLLGDTQYF

V gene: TRBV5-1
CDR3 protein: CASSFSSLTEQFF

V gene: TRBV7-9
CDR3 protein: CASSLGSNEQFF